The source of this TCR beta chain is a study of graft-versus-host responses after intestinal transplantation. About the research overall: Once they had received anti-thymocyte globulin induction, all recipients took tacrolimus and steroids for approximately 3 years. Study-wide findings and caveats: Individuals who had graft-donor T cell macrochimerism had allografts that showed high graft-versus-host to host-versus-graft clonal ratios.

About this clone itself: The antigen is not known.

Tissue from the graft was processed to free its intraepithelial and lamina propria lymphocytes. Data came from immunoSEQ multiplex PCR; TCRdb stores just in-frame clones and leaves some out. The data contain under 2,000 clones, 77% of them singletons. The input for sequencing was ileum tissue, taken approximately 17 months after transplant. This receptor was identified in a human patient who received an intestinal transplant, so some T cells may come from the graft donor.

The DNA of the CDR3 is TGTGCCAGCAGTTTCGGGGACGGCTACGAGCAGTACTTC. Amino acid sequence: CASSFGDGYEQYF. The gene calls are TRBV28 and TRBJ2-7, with D perhaps matching TRBD1 or TRBD2 (5 bases each). Trimming removed 3 bases from V and 3 bases from J, with 9 bases in between. Germline V gene data show CDR1 as MDHEN and CDR2 as SYDVKM. This CDR3 is 13 amino acids long.